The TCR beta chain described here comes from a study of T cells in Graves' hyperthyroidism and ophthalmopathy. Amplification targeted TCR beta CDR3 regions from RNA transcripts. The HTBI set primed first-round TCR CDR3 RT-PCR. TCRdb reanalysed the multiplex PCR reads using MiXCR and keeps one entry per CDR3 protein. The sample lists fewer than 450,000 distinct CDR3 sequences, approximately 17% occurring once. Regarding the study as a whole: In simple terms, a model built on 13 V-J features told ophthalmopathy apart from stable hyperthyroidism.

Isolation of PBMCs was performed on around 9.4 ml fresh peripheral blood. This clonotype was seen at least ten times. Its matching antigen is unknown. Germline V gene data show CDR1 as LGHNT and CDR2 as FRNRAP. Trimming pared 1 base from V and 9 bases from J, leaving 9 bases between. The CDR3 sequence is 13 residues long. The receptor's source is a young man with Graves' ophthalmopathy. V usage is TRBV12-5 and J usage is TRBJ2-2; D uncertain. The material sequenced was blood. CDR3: CASGLDTSRELFF. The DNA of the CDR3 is TGTGCTAGTGGTTTGGACACCTCAAGGGAGCTGTTTTTT.